These 32 T cell receptor beta chains share one sample of origin, sequenced in a study of memory B cells and T cells in multiple sclerosis. No cognate antigen is known for these TCRs. After stimulus-free culture, autoproliferating CFSE-dim and non-proliferating CFSE-high T cells were sequenced separately. Pooled replicate wells came from approximately 50 million CFSE-labeled PBMCs cultured around seven days without stimulus. Sequencing was performed with immunoSEQ multiplex PCR; in TCRdb, only in-frame clones are kept and a portion is missing. The table has 25,000 to 35,000 clones, about 82% seen once. The sample taken for sequencing was PBMCs from blood kept in culture. The source of these receptors is a human donor with multiple sclerosis.

The rearrangement joins TRBV2 to TRBJ1-1; TRBD1 agrees at 8 bases. Germline CDR1 is SNHLY and CDR2 is FYNNEI. The CDR3 loop spans 13 amino acids. V was clipped by 3 bases and J by 3 bases; unmatched bases: 0. In nucleotides, the CDR3 is TGTGCCAGCAGTGAGGACAGGGACACTGAAGCTTTCTTT. Protein sequence: CASSEDRDTEAFF.

The CDR3 protein is CASGTGGFLTEAFF. CDR3 sequence (DNA): TGTGCCAGCGGGACAGGGGGTTTCCTCACTGAAGCTTTCTTT. The genes are TRBV6-1 and TRBJ1-1; 11 bases line up with TRBD1. The germline V gene has CDR1 MNHNS and CDR2 SASEGT. The CDR3 has 14 amino acids. Losses at the gene ends were 8 bases for V and 4 bases for J; bases not matched to a gene: 6.

V and J are TRBV2 and TRBJ2-3; D gene uncertain. Trimming took off 4 bases at V and 8 bases at J, with 16 bases between the two ends. Germline V gene lookup returns CDR1 SNHLY and CDR2 FYNNEI. The CDR3 loop spans 14 amino acids. DNA for the CDR3: TGTGCCAGCAGTGGAACCCGGGCCCCAGGTACGCAGTATTTT. Its translation: CASSGTRAPGTQYF.

The chain joins TRBV25-1 to TRBJ2-1; 11 bases align to TRBD2. The CDR3 is 16 amino acids. Trimming removed 1 base from V and 3 bases from J; junction bases left unmatched: 2. CDR1 MGHDK and CDR2 SYGVNS come from the germline V gene. CDR3 amino acids: CASSESTSGGYNEQFF. CDR3 nucleotide sequence: TGTGCCAGCAGTGAATCCACTAGCGGGGGCTACAATGAGCAGTTCTTC.

The chain has TRBV11-2 and TRBJ2-1; 7 nucleotides align to TRBD2. CDR3 length: 13 amino acids. Germline lookup yields CDR1 SGHAT and CDR2 FQNNGV. J lost 10 bases, V lost 3 bases, and 6 bases had no gene match. CDR3 in amino acids: CASSFSGPREQFF. CDR3 coding DNA: TGTGCCAGCAGCTTTAGCGGGCCTCGGGAGCAGTTCTTC.

A single count supports this clone. This rearrangement joins TRBV29-1 to TRBJ2-3, with D unclear. The CDR3 is 11 amino acids. Per the germline V gene, CDR1 is SQVTM and CDR2 is ANQGSEA. Trimming left V 5 bases short and J 2 bases short, with 5 bases between. The CDR3 protein is CSVRFTDTQYF. The CDR3 coding sequence is TGCAGCGTTAGGTTCACAGATACGCAGTATTTT.

The chain couples TRBV27 to TRBJ2-1; 10 bases line up with TRBD1. Germline loops: CDR1 MNHEY, CDR2 SMNVEV (reference sequence). There are 17 residues in the CDR3. The V and J ends lost 5 bases and 14 bases, in that order; junction bases with no gene match: 21. The CDR3, as DNA: TGTGCCAGCAGTCCGCACCTCCGGGACAGGGGAATTGGTAGGAAGTTCTTC. Its translation: CASSPHLRDRGIGRKFF.

V gene TRBV5-4 combines with J gene TRBJ2-2; D is uncertain. Germline CDR1 and CDR2: SGHNT and YYREEE (reference sequence). Trimming removed 1 base from V and 2 bases from J, with 0 bases in between. The CDR3 is made up of 12 amino acids. CDR3 sequence (DNA): TGTGCCAGCAGCTTGAACACCGGGGAGCTGTTTTTT. Translating gives CASSLNTGELFF.

The V gene is TRBV6-6, the J gene TRBJ2-7; weak D call: TRBD1 (6 bases). The length of the CDR3 is 14 residues. Looked up from germline, CDR1 is MNHNY and CDR2 is SVGAGI (reference sequence). V was cut by 5 bases and J by 1 base, with 12 bases left in between. The CDR3 reads CASSDRDTSYEQYF. As DNA, the CDR3 is TGTGCCAGCAGTGACCGGGACACGTCCTACGAGCAGTACTTC.

The gene calls are TRBV28 and TRBJ2-1; perhaps TRBD2 as D (6 bases). Germline CDR1 is MDHEN and CDR2 is SYDVKM. This CDR3 region has 15 residues. The V and J ends lost 8 bases and 2 bases respectively, with 16 bases between them. The CDR3 region has the DNA TGTGCCAGCCCTAGGGACGGGGGTCCCTACAATGAGCAGTTCTTC. It yields the protein CASPRDGGPYNEQFF.

In regard to this clone: The sample holds other DNA sequences that translate to the same CDR3. The chain links TRBV5-1 to TRBJ2-3, with 9 bases lining up with TRBD2. The ends lost 1 base at V and 4 bases at J; junction bases unmatched: 4. Germline CDR1 and CDR2: SGHRS and YFSETQ. This CDR3 comprises 15 residues. CDR3 DNA sequence: TGCGCCAGCAGCTTGCGGGGACTAGCCGCAGATACGCAGTATTTT. Amino acids: CASSLRGLAADTQYF.

The V and J genes are TRBV28 and TRBJ1-2; weak D call: TRBD1 (6 bases). The CDR3 has 14 residues. Trimming removed 4 bases at V and 6 bases at J, with 15 bases between. CDR1 is MDHEN and CDR2 is SYDVKM in the germline V gene. This CDR3 reads CASSYFTGGDGYTF. The CDR3 DNA follows: TGTGCCAGCAGTTACTTCACGGGGGGCGATGGCTACACCTTC.

The V call is TRBV2, the J call TRBJ2-6, with 7 bases lining up with TRBD1. Trimming cost V 6 bases and J 0 bases; bases outside gene matches: 14. Germline loops: CDR1 SNHLY, CDR2 FYNNEI. The CDR3 is 19 amino acids. Here the CDR3 reads CASSPRPRQGRSGANVLTF. The CDR3 DNA reads TGTGCCAGCAGCCCGAGACCCCGACAGGGCCGCTCTGGGGCCAACGTCCTGACTTTC.

This clone was detected once. The chain is built from TRBV27 and TRBJ2-7; D is perhaps TRBD1 (7 bases). Trimming cost V 4 bases and J 0 bases, with 16 bases left between them. The germline V gene has CDR1 MNHEY and CDR2 SMNVEV (reference sequence). This CDR3 is 16 amino acids long. CDR3 in DNA: TGTGCCAGCAGTTCGGAGGGGGCCCCCAGCTCCTACGAGCAGTACTTC. It yields the protein CASSSEGAPSSYEQYF.

The chain combines TRBV5-1 with TRBJ2-5, with D unresolved. Deletions cut 3 bases from V and 1 base from J, with 13 bases between. Germline V gene sequence: CDR1 SGHRS, CDR2 YFSETQ. The CDR3 sequence is 15 residues long. The CDR3 bases are TGCGCCAGCAGCTATATAGTGCCAACCCAAGAGACCCAGTACTTC. This sequence encodes CASSYIVPTQETQYF.

The chain is built from TRBV28 and TRBJ1-4; tentative D call: TRBD1 (6 bases). Trimming cost V 2 bases and J 8 bases, with 15 bases left between them. CDR3 length: 15 amino acids. Germline lookup yields CDR1 MDHEN and CDR2 SYDVKM. The CDR3 reads CASSLTGRGYEKLFF. The CDR3 DNA sequence: TGTGCCAGCAGTTTAACGGGCAGGGGATACGAAAAACTGTTTTTT.

The count of this clone is one. The J gene is TRBJ2-1, the V gene TRBV29-1; D uncertain. Per germline, CDR1 SQVTM and CDR2 ANQGSEA. V dropped 0 bases and J dropped 7 bases, with 13 bases sitting between them. This CDR3 contains 14 residues. CDR3 residues: CSVEDLAIWNEQFF. DNA for the CDR3: TGCAGCGTTGAAGATCTGGCTATTTGGAATGAGCAGTTCTTC.

CDR3 coding DNA: TGTGCCAGCAGCTGGGCCTCCGGGACAGGGAGTCAGCCCCAGCATTTT. Amino acid sequence: CASSWASGTGSQPQHF. This chain links TRBV5-8 with TRBJ1-5; TRBD1 agrees at 9 bases. V dropped 3 bases and J dropped 6; count of bases not matched to a gene: 10. CDR1 and CDR2 (germline): SGHTS, YDEGEE. This CDR3 is built from 16 residues.

The chain couples TRBV2 to TRBJ2-5; 9 nucleotides align to TRBD1. The tail of the sequence fits TRBJ2-7 better, so the J call may be wrong. The CDR3 is made up of 16 amino acids. Germline CDR1 and CDR2: SNHLY and FYNNEI. The CDR3 here is CASRIGRTGAGYEQYF. The CDR3 bases are TGTGCCAGCAGAATTGGCAGGACAGGGGCTGGGTACGAGCAGTACTTC.

The V call is TRBV5-1, the J call TRBJ2-2; D ambiguous. In germline, CDR1 is SGHRS, CDR2 YFSETQ. With 1 base removed from V and 6 bases from J, the gap between germline ends came to 10 bases. The CDR3 is 14 amino acids. CDR3 loop: CASSLQGIAGELFF. The DNA of the CDR3 is TGCGCCAGCAGCTTGCAAGGAATTGCCGGGGAGCTGTTTTTT.

This clone was detected once. This rearrangement joins TRBV27 to TRBJ2-1, with 7 bases lining up with TRBD1. The V gene's germline CDR1 is MNHEY and CDR2 SMNVEV (reference sequence). This CDR3 region has 14 residues. V was clipped by 5 bases and J by 5 bases; unmatched bases: 6. This CDR3 reads CASSAGTANNEQFF. For the CDR3, the DNA is TGTGCCAGCAGTGCCGGGACAGCGAACAATGAGCAGTTCTTC.

This clone was counted once. The chain is built from TRBV11-1 and TRBJ2-7; 8 bases agree with TRBD1. V lost 4 bases and J lost 4; bases outside the gene matches: 6. Germline values: CDR1 SGHAT, CDR2 FQDESV (reference sequence). The CDR3 consists of 14 residues. The CDR3 DNA reads TGTGCCAGCAGCTCAGACAGGGGTAGTTACGAGCAGTACTTC. Its protein product is CASSSDRGSYEQYF.

The chain couples TRBV28 to TRBJ2-2; D remains unclear. This CDR3 is built from 15 residues. Between the trimmed V and J ends, which lost 6 bases and 1 base, there was a span of 12 bases. Germline V gene sequence: CDR1 MDHEN, CDR2 SYDVKM. The CDR3 is CASSPPTKNTGELFF. CDR3 coding DNA: TGTGCCAGCAGCCCACCGACAAAGAACACCGGGGAGCTGTTTTTT.

The chain couples TRBV29-1 to TRBJ2-7, with D possibly TRBD1 on 5 matching bases. Trimming removed 0 bases from V and 0 bases from J, with 12 bases in between. The CDR3 is 15 amino acids. Germline CDR1 reads SQVTM; CDR2 reads ANQGSEA. The CDR3 reads CSVEDPGDSSYEQYF. The CDR3 DNA is TGCAGCGTTGAAGATCCCGGTGACAGCTCCTACGAGCAGTACTTC.

The chain uses TRBV7-9 and TRBJ1-2; D gene unclear. CDR1 and CDR2 from the germline V gene are SEHNR and FQNEAQ (reference sequence). The CDR3 extends over 14 amino acids. Trimming cost V 2 bases and J 4 bases, with 11 bases left between them. CDR3 DNA sequence: TGTGCCAGCAGCTTAAATGCAGACTTCTATGGCTACACCTTC. Its translation: CASSLNADFYGYTF.

The V gene is TRBV13, the J gene TRBJ2-3; D unclear. Germline loops: CDR1 PRHDT, CDR2 FYEKMQ (reference sequence). V shed 3 bases and J shed 6 bases, with 16 bases lying between them. The CDR3 has 15 amino acids. CDR3 nucleotide sequence: TGTGCCAGCAGCTTGAGAGTATTCAAACAGGATACGCAGTATTTT. Its translation: CASSLRVFKQDTQYF.

This rearrangement joins TRBV21-1 to TRBJ2-1; the table's D call of TRBD2 was not tested on the DNA. TRBV21-1 is tagged as a pseudogene. The CDR3 covers 17 residues. The CDR3 coding sequence is TGTGCCAGCAGCCGGCAAGTAGCTACACCTTCCGACAATGAGCAGTTCTTC. Its translation is CASSRQVATPSDNEQFF.

CDR3 DNA sequence: TGTGCCAGCAGTGAAGCGTCGGCAGGGTTGGCCCTAGGGCAGTACTTC. Translation: CASSEASAGLALGQYF. The V call is TRBV2, the J call TRBJ2-5; TRBD1 is a possible D gene (5 bases). The CDR3 has 16 residues. V was pared by 0 bases and J by 11 bases, with 22 bases between. Germline V gives CDR1 SNHLY, CDR2 FYNNEI.

This sequence joins TRBV19 and TRBJ1-2; TRBD1 aligns across 7 bases. The junction had 6 bases not matched to a gene; V was cut back by 3 bases and J by 2 bases. This CDR3 region has 15 residues. Per germline, CDR1 LNHDA and CDR2 SQIVND (reference sequence). CDR3 region: CASSIIRTGNYGYTF. DNA of the CDR3: TGTGCCAGTAGTATTATCCGGACAGGAAACTATGGCTACACCTTC.

J is TRBJ2-5 and V is TRBV29-1, with a possible D match to TRBD1 (5 bases). From germline, CDR1 is SQVTM and CDR2 ANQGSEA. The CDR3 runs to 13 residues. The V gene lost 7 bases and the J gene lost 1 base, with 13 bases spanning the gap. CDR3 sequence reads: CSATGHPQETQYF. The CDR3 DNA reads as TGCAGCGCTACAGGCCACCCCCAAGAGACCCAGTACTTC.

DNA of the CDR3: TGTGCCAGCAGTCCGTTGTGGGCAGATACGCAGTATTTT. Amino acid sequence: CASSPLWADTQYF. This chain joins TRBV11-1 and TRBJ2-3; D not resolved. The V end was cut by 6 bases, the J end by 4 bases, with 11 bases between. CDR3 length: 13 residues. CDR1 is SGHAT, CDR2 FQDESV, per germline (reference sequence).

The V gene is TRBV6-1, the J gene TRBJ1-6; 10 bases fit TRBD1. J lost 9 bases, V lost 7 bases, and 6 bases had no gene match. Germline V gives CDR1 MNHNS, CDR2 SASEGT. This CDR3 is 14 amino acids long. In DNA form, the CDR3 reads TGTGCCAGCAACCTGGACAGGGGGATTTCACCCCTCCACTTT. Its protein is CASNLDRGISPLHF.